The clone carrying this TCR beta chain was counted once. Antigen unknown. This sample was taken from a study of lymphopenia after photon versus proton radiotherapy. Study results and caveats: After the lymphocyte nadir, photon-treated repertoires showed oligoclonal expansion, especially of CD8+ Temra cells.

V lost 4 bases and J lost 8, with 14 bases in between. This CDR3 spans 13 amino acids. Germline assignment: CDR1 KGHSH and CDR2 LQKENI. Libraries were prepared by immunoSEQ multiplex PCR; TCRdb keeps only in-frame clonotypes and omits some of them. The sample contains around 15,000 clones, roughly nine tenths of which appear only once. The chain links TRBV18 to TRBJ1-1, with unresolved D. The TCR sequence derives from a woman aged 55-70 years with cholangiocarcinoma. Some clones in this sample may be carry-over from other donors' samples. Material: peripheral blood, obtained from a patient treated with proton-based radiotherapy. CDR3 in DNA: TGTGCCAGCTCACTAATGCCCGGGCCAGAAGCTTTCTTT. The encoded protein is CASSLMPGPEAFF.